A selection of T cell receptor beta chains follows, all from one sample in a study of control samples from healthy donors and cancer patients. Produced via immunoSEQ multiplex PCR; TCRdb's table is partial and in-frame only. The data contain 400,000 to 450,000 clones, 80% to 95% of them singletons. The sample comprised PBMCs. The receptors come from a man aged 35-49 years with head and neck cancer. The conserved cysteine and the conserved F or W are not part of the CDR3 here. Part of the rows lack a size; the others show once, few, many or a class for expanded clones.

V,size,J,CDR3
TRBV11-2,-,TRBJ1-2,ASSGGTRISYGYT
TRBV6-6,-,TRBJ2-7,ACKPTGSYEQY
TRBV28,-,TRBJ1-6,ASSLGSSSYNSPLH
TRBV3-1/TRBV3-2,-,TRBJ2-3,ASSQNSVSTDTQY
TRBV10-3,-,TRBJ2-1,AISESRESNNEQF
TRBV5-1,-,TRBJ1-1,ASSQLQGAATEAF
TRBV19,-,TRBJ2-1,ASSLLGKNEQF
TRBV30,-,TRBJ2-7,AWSNSLAGASYEQY
TRBV27,-,TRBJ1-5,ASSFQAGSNQPQH
TRBV5-1,-,TRBJ2-5,ASSFGGTETQY
TRBV6-2/TRBV6-3,-,TRBJ1-1,ASSYGGTEAF
TRBV5-1,-,TRBJ2-3,ASSLDGRSTDTQY
TRBV18,-,TRBJ2-6,ASSPPTGANVLT
TRBV5-4,-,TRBJ2-7,ASSVQPGLIYEQY
TRBV30,-,TRBJ2-1,AWSRAGTGGRREQF
TRBV5-6,once,TRBJ2-7,ASSLSGGPTYEQY
TRBV6-6,-,TRBJ2-5,ASSYPLLAEETQY
TRBV18,-,TRBJ2-7,ASRRDRGRWEQY
TRBV28,-,TRBJ2-7,ASSLGGTEQY
TRBV6-2/TRBV6-3,-,TRBJ2-7,ASSLRQGAIDYEQY
TRBV14,once,TRBJ2-1,ASSQEAATYNEQF
TRBV7-2,-,TRBJ2-7,ASSWDRGSYEQY
TRBV18,-,TRBJ2-2,ASSPVGNTGELF
TRBV7-9,-,TRBJ1-1,ASSLAHTNTEAF
TRBV28,-,TRBJ2-2,ASLDRGAIGELF
TRBV20-1,-,TRBJ2-3,SASGSESTQY
TRBV6-1,-,TRBJ2-3,ASSGLAVSSTDTQY
TRBV5-8,-,TRBJ2-5,ASSLATSGGGHETQY
TRBV27,-,TRBJ1-2,ASSTGQGPDYGYT
TRBV5-5,-,TRBJ1-5,ASSSYSNQPQH
TRBV7-9,-,TRBJ2-1,ASSLRAGNNNEQF
TRBV30,-,TRBJ2-6,AWSFSGGARNVLT
TRBV7-3,-,TRBJ1-2,ASSLNRGDYGYT
TRBV7-2,-,TRBJ1-1,ASSIPGDYTEAF
TRBV9,-,TRBJ1-3,ASSGGTRGNTIY
TRBV6-2/TRBV6-3,-,TRBJ2-1,ASSHPWRGAGNEQF
TRBV6-1,few,TRBJ2-3,ASSESRGETDTQY
TRBV7-2,-,TRBJ2-7,ASSTSGNYEQY
TRBV25-1,-,TRBJ1-1,ASTEGLNTEAF
TRBV3-1/TRBV3-2,-,TRBJ1-2,ASSSGGRGGGYT